These 4 T cell receptor beta chains came from one sample sequenced in a study of cytomegalovirus exposure and HLA in healthy donors. 13 Jbeta primers and 60 Vbeta primers were used for the PCR. Assay: immunoSEQ multiplex PCR; the TCRdb copy retains only in-frame clones and omits some. The sample records 150,000 to 200,000 clones, 60% to 80% being singletons. Sequencing input: PBMCs. These receptors all come from a middle-aged woman in good health and CMV-seropositive.

CDR3 residues: CASRGTSGSYEQYF. The CDR3 DNA is TGTGCCAGCAGAGGGACTAGCGGCTCCTACGAGCAGTACTTC. The V gene is TRBV25-1, the J gene TRBJ2-7, with 11 positions matching TRBD2. CDR3 size: 14 residues. V was pared by 6 bases and J by 0 bases, with 1 base of the junction left unmatched. Germline V CDR1 and CDR2: MGHDK, SYGVNS.

The V gene is TRBV5-1, the J gene TRBJ1-2; 9 bases are a match to TRBD1. Germline lookup yields CDR1 SGHRS and CDR2 YFSETQ. The J segment lost 3 bases and the V segment lost 3 bases, leaving 3 bases of the junction unmatched. There are 14 residues in the CDR3. CDR3 nucleotide sequence: TGCGCCAGCAGCTCCCGGGACAGGGACTATGGCTACACCTTC. The encoded protein is CASSSRDRDYGYTF.

V usage is TRBV4-2 and J usage is TRBJ2-7; possibly TRBD2 for D (6 bases). The CDR3 covers 16 residues. Germline V gene lookup returns CDR1 LGHNA and CDR2 YNFKEQ. Trimming removed 2 bases from V and 5 bases from J, with 19 bases in between. The CDR3 sequence: CASSQSASGRLNEQYF. In DNA form, the CDR3 reads TGTGCCAGCAGCCAATCAGCCAGCGGGCGCCTAAACGAGCAGTACTTC.

The rearrangement links TRBV9 to TRBJ2-6; tentatively, D is TRBD1 (5 bases). CDR1 is SGDLS and CDR2 is YYNGEE in the germline V gene. Trimming took 4 bases from V and 1 from J, leaving 12 bases between them. The CDR3 contains 16 residues. CDR3 DNA sequence: TGTGCCAGCAGCCCCAGGGCCGGATCTGGGGCCAACGTCCTGACTTTC. Translation gives CASSPRAGSGANVLTF.